The rows below give T cell receptor beta chains drawn from one sample of a study of cytomegalovirus exposure and HLA in healthy donors. Profiling relied on immunoSEQ multiplex PCR, and the TCRdb table lists in-frame clones only, not all of them. The sample records under 170,000 clones, around 79% being singletons. Sequenced: PBMCs. The receptor set was obtained from a human donor in good health. Each CDR3 is given with its conserved first and last residue. D genes are given only for firm matches. Clone size is not always given. Where it is, it says once, few, many or a class for expanded clones.

J	D	V	size	DNA	CDR3
TRBJ2-7	-	TRBV21-1	few	TGTGCCAGTTCGACTAGCGGGCCCTACGAGCAGTACTTC	CASSTSGPYEQYF
TRBJ2-7	TRBD2	TRBV6-1	-	TGTGCCAGCAGTGAAGCGGCTAGGACTAGCGACTACGAGCAGTACTTC	CASSEAARTSDYEQYF
TRBJ1-2	TRBD1	TRBV7-2	-	TGTGCCAGCAGCCCAGAGTCCGGGACAGGTACTTTTGGAGGAGGCTACACCTTC	CASSPESGTGTFGGGYTF
TRBJ1-1	-	TRBV30	once	TGTGCCTGGATCAGGGGCGGCGCTTTCTTT	CAWIRGGAFF
TRBJ1-6	-	TRBV7-9	-	TGTGCCAGCAGACTAGGAGGGGATCATTCGCCCCTCCACTTT	CASRLGGDHSPLHF
TRBJ2-7	TRBD2	TRBV10-2	-	TGCGCCAGCAGGGAGACTAGCGGGTACGAGCAGTACTTC	CASRETSGYEQYF
TRBJ2-6	TRBD1	TRBV6-5	-	TGTGCCAGCAGTTACGAGGGGGCGGGGGCCAACGTCCTGACTTTC	CASSYEGAGANVLTF
TRBJ1-6	-	TRBV16	few	TGTGCCAGCAGCGAGAGTCGGAATTCACCCCTCCACTTT	CASSESRNSPLHF
TRBJ2-3	-	TRBV7-8	-	TGTGCCCGCGTAGTGGAGGGTTCCCGCACAGATACGCAGTATTTT	CARVVEGSRTDTQYF
TRBJ2-7	-	TRBV21-1	-	TGTGCCAGCAGCAAAATGTGGGGGGGAAAGCCCTACGAGCAGTACTTC	CASSKMWGGKPYEQYF
TRBJ1-1	-	TRBV14	-	TGTGCCAGCAGCCAAAAGCTAGGGGGCACTGAAGCTTTCTTT	CASSQKLGGTEAFF
TRBJ2-3	TRBD2	TRBV15	-	TGTGCCACCAGCAGAGATCGGGCTAGCGGGGGTACCACAGATACGCAGTATTTT	CATSRDRASGGTTDTQYF
TRBJ2-2	-	TRBV4-3	few	TGCGCCAGCAGCCAAGATCTGGGGACACTAACCGGGGAGCTGTTTTTT	CASSQDLGTLTGELFF
TRBJ2-7	TRBD2	TRBV2	-	TGTGCCAGCAGGTCGGTACTAGCGGGCTACGAGCAGTACTTC	CASRSVLAGYEQYF
TRBJ1-1	-	TRBV18	once	TGTGCCAGCTCACCACCGGGCACAGTTGAAGCTTTCTTT	CASSPPGTVEAFF
TRBJ2-1	TRBD1	TRBV5-6	-	TGTGCCAGCAGCCCCGGACAGGGGTACGGAGGTGAGCAGTTCTTC	CASSPGQGYGGEQFF
TRBJ2-5	-	TRBV7-6	-	TGTGCCAGCAGCTTATACAACCCGGGAGAGACCCAGTACTTC	CASSLYNPGETQYF
TRBJ2-7	-	TRBV19	-	TGTGCCAGTAGTAGACCGGGACTCCCATACGAGCAGTACTTC	CASSRPGLPYEQYF
TRBJ2-1	TRBD1	TRBV5-6	once	TGTGCCAGCAGCTTTTACAGGGGTGGCGAGCAGTTCTTC	CASSFYRGGEQFF
TRBJ1-2	TRBD1	TRBV5-1	once	TGCGCCAGCAGCTTGTCGACCCAGGGGGGAGGTGGCTACACCTTC	CASSLSTQGGGGYTF
TRBJ2-2	TRBD2	TRBV28	-	TGTGCCAGCAGTCCAACTAGCGGGAGAGTGGCCGGGGAGCTGTTTTTT	CASSPTSGRVAGELFF
TRBJ2-1	TRBD2	TRBV19	-	TGTGCCAGTTGCCCCCCTAGCGGTCGAACTGTCAATGAGCAGTTCTTC	CASCPPSGRTVNEQFF
TRBJ2-5	TRBD2	TRBV7-9	-	TGTGCCAGCAGCCTAAGGACTAGCGGGGGTCGAAGTGTAGAGACCCAGTACTTC	CASSLRTSGGRSVETQYF
TRBJ2-3	TRBD2	TRBV19	-	TGTGCCAGTCAAAGACTAGCGGGGGGGTCGGATACGCAGTATTTT	CASQRLAGGSDTQYF
TRBJ1-2	-	TRBV28	-	TGTGCAAGTAGGGAGAAGGGCGGCTACACCTTC	CASREKGGYTF
TRBJ1-2	-	TRBV5-6	-	TGTGCCAGCAGCTTGGGTAGCCTATACTATGGCTACACCTTC	CASSLGSLYYGYTF
TRBJ2-7	TRBD2	TRBV6-5	-	TGTGCCTCGGGGGTGCTAGCGGGACGCGAGCAGTACTTC	CASGVLAGREQYF
TRBJ1-1	TRBD1	TRBV4-2	-	TGTGCCAGCAGCCACACAGGGGGCTGTGAAGCTTTCTTT	CASSHTGGCEAFF
TRBJ2-1	TRBD2	TRBV15	-	TGTGCCACCAGCAGTTCCGTAACCGGGACTAGCGTCCACAATGAGCAGTTCTTC	CATSSSVTGTSVHNEQFF
TRBJ1-1	TRBD1	TRBV19	-	TGTGCCAGTAGTACCATGGGGGCGGGACAGAGAAAGAACACTGAAGCTTTCTTT	CASSTMGAGQRKNTEAFF
TRBJ2-1	-	TRBV6-5	-	TGTGCCAGCAGGAGACAGAAATACAATGAGCAGTTCTTC	CASRRQKYNEQFF
TRBJ1-2	-	TRBV7-9	-	TGTGCCAGCAGCCCGCCCTTGAGGGTGCCAACCTATGGCTACACCTTC	CASSPPLRVPTYGYTF
TRBJ2-7	-	TRBV7-2	-	TGTGCCAGCAGCGCCGATGCGAGGCTAGCCTCCTACGAGCAGTACTTC	CASSADARLASYEQYF
TRBJ2-7	TRBD1	TRBV6-1	-	TGTGCCAGCAGGACAGAGCCGGGACAGGGATACGAGCAGTACTTC	CASRTEPGQGYEQYF
TRBJ2-7	-	TRBV6-1	-	TGTGCCAGCAGCGCAGGGGCCCAATACGAGCAGTACTTC	CASSAGAQYEQYF
TRBJ1-2	-	TRBV6-1	-	TGTGCCAGCAGTCCACTGGACAGCGGACTCTATGGCTACACCTTC	CASSPLDSGLYGYTF
TRBJ1-5	-	TRBV27	-	TGTGCCAGCAGTTTATCGGGGGGTGGGCAGCCCCAGCATTTT	CASSLSGGGQPQHF
TRBJ2-5	-	TRBV5-1	-	TGCGCCAGCAGCTTTACCGGCCGGGTTGCCCCTCCAGAGACCCAGTACTTC	CASSFTGRVAPPETQYF
TRBJ1-5	TRBD1	TRBV18	-	TGTGCCAGCTCACCGCTCAAGGTTGGGACAGGGAATCAGCCCCAGCATTTT	CASSPLKVGTGNQPQHF
TRBJ2-1	TRBD2	TRBV6-1	-	TGTGCCAGCAGTGAGACTAGCGGGATCAGGGTCCTGTTCTTC	CASSETSGIRVLFF
TRBJ1-5	TRBD1	TRBV5-6	-	TGTGCCAGCAGCTTAGGGACAGGTCTCACTCAGCCCCAGCATTTT	CASSLGTGLTQPQHF
TRBJ1-2	-	TRBV28	few	TGTGCCAGCAGTTTATTGACGCCGGGGGGCGATGGCTACACCTTC	CASSLLTPGGDGYTF
TRBJ1-2	-	TRBV2	-	TGTGCCAGCAGTGGGACACTCAACTATGGCTACACCTTC	CASSGTLNYGYTF
TRBJ1-3	-	TRBV27	-	TGTGCCAGCAGTTTAGGGCCATTCTCTGGAAACACCATATATTTT	CASSLGPFSGNTIYF
TRBJ2-3	TRBD2	TRBV11-2	-	TGTGCCAGCAGCTTAGATCCGCTAGCGGGGGGGAATACGCAGTATTTT	CASSLDPLAGGNTQYF
TRBJ2-1	-	TRBV6-1	-	TGTGCCAGCAGCCAACTAGTAAGGGCGGACAATGAGCAGTTCTTC	CASSQLVRADNEQFF
TRBJ1-2	TRBD1	TRBV5-1	-	TGCGCCAGCAGCGTCTTCGTCCCGGGACAGGGGGCAGACTATGGCTACACCTTC	CASSVFVPGQGADYGYTF
TRBJ2-7	-	TRBV28	-	TGTGCCAGCAGTTCCCGATCCGGGACACAGAGCTCCTACGAGCAGTACTTC	CASSSRSGTQSSYEQYF
TRBJ1-4	TRBD1	TRBV29-1	-	TGCAGCGTGGGGGATTCCGGGACAGCTGAAAAACTGTTTTTT	CSVGDSGTAEKLFF
TRBJ2-7	-	TRBV6-1	-	TGTGCCAGCAGGGAGACAGGGAGGATAGGCGAGCAGTACTTC	CASRETGRIGEQYF
TRBJ1-5	TRBD1	TRBV5-1	few	TGCGCCAGCAGCGCTGGGACAGGGGACGATCAGCCCCAGCATTTT	CASSAGTGDDQPQHF
TRBJ2-1	TRBD2	TRBV7-3	-	TGTGCCAGCAGCACGAGCGGGACGCAGGGTGAGCAGTTCTTC	CASSTSGTQGEQFF
TRBJ2-1	TRBD2	TRBV4-3	-	TGCGCCAGCAGCCAGGGTACTAGCGGGAGTGTTGGGTTCTTC	CASSQGTSGSVGFF
TRBJ1-4	-	TRBV19	-	TGTGCCAGTAAGGAGTTCCCTAATGAAAAACTGTTTTTT	CASKEFPNEKLFF
TRBJ2-7	-	TRBV5-1	once	TGCGCCGGCAGCTCCAACCCAGGGTACGAGCAGTACTTC	CAGSSNPGYEQYF
TRBJ1-4	-	TRBV11-2	-	TGTGCCAGCAGCCCCCCGTCCCCAGGGGCGTTTGGTGAAAAACTGTTTTTT	CASSPPSPGAFGEKLFF
TRBJ1-6	TRBD1	TRBV7-2	-	TGTGCCAGCACCCTTAAAGGGGGCGCCGGGAATTCACCCCTCCACTTT	CASTLKGGAGNSPLHF
TRBJ2-1	TRBD2	TRBV6-5	medium-sized	TGTGCCAGCAGTTACCCTAGCGGGCGCGGGACCAATGAGCAGTTCTTC	CASSYPSGRGTNEQFF
TRBJ1-2	-	TRBV5-6	once	TGTGCCAGCAGCCTACGACAGGCCGCTAACTATGGCTACCCCTTC	CASSLRQAANYGYPF
TRBJ2-5	-	TRBV12-5	once	TGTGCTAGTGGGCCTGACGGGGTGGGCCAAGAGACCCAGTACTTC	CASGPDGVGQETQYF